Detailed here is one T cell receptor beta chain. CDR1 is KGHSH and CDR2 is LQKENI in the germline V gene. There are 14 residues in the CDR3. V dropped 3 bases and J dropped 4; count of bases not matched to a gene: 1. The data were produced by immunoSEQ multiplex PCR, yet TCRdb's version contains in-frame clones alone and is incomplete. The table lists 140,000 or so clones, 85% to 90% of them singletons. This sample is part of a study of cytomegalovirus exposure and HLA in healthy donors. Sequencing input: PBMCs. The receptor was derived from a woman younger than 45 in good health and CMV-seropositive. J is TRBJ2-5 and V is TRBV18; 11 bases line up with TRBD1. The CDR3 bases are TGTGCCAGCTCACCGGGACAGGGGGGAGAGACCCAGTACTTC. Translated: CASSPGQGGETQYF.